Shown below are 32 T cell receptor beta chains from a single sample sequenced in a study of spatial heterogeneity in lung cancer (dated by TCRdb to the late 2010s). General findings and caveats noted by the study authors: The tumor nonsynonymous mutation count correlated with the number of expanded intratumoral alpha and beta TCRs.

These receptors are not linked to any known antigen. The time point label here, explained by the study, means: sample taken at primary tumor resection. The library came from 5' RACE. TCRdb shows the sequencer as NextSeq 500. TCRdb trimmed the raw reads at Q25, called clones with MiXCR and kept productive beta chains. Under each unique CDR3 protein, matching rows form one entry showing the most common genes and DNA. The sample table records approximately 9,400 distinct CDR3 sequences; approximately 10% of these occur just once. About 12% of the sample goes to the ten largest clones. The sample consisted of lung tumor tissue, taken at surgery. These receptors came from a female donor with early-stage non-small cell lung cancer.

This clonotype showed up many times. The CDR3, as DNA: TGCGCCAGCAGCTCCCCGGGACGGTGCTACAATGAGCAGTTCTTC. Translation: CASSSPGRCYNEQFF. The V and J genes are TRBV5-1 and TRBJ2-1; the D call may be TRBD1 or TRBD2 (5 bases each). The CDR3 runs 15 residues. Germline V gene sequence: CDR1 SGHRS, CDR2 YFSETQ. V was shortened by 3 bases and J by 3 bases, with 13 bases between the two germline ends.

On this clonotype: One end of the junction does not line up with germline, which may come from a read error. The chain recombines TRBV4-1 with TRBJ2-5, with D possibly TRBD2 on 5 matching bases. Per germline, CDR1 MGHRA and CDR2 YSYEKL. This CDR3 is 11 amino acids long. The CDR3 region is CAGSERETQYF. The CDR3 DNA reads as TGCGCCGGCAGCGAGCGGGAGACCCAGTACTTC.

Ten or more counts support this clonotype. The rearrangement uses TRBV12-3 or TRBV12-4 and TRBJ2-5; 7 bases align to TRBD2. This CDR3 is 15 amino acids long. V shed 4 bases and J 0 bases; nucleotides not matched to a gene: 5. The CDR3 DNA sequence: TGTGCCAGCAGTTCGGAAGCGGGGTACCAAGAGACCCAGTACTTC. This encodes CASSSEAGYQETQYF.

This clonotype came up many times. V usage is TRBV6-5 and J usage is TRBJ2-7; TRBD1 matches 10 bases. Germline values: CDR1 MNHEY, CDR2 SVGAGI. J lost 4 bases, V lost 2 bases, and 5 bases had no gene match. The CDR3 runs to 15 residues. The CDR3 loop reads CASSYIDRGQYEQYF. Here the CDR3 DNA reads TGTGCCAGCAGTTACATTGACAGGGGGCAATACGAGCAGTACTTC.

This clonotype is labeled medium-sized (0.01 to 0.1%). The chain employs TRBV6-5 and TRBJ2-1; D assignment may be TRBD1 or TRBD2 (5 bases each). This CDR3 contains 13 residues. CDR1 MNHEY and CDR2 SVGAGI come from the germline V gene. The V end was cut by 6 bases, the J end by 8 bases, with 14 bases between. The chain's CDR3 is CASRRDEKDEQFF. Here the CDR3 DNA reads TGTGCCAGCAGAAGGGACGAAAAGGATGAGCAGTTCTTC.

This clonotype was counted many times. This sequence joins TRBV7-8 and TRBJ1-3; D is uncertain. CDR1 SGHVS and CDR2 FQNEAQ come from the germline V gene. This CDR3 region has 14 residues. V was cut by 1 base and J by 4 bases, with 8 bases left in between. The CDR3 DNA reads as TGTGCCAGCAGCTTAGACTCAACGGGAAACACCATATATTTT. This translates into CASSLDSTGNTIYF.

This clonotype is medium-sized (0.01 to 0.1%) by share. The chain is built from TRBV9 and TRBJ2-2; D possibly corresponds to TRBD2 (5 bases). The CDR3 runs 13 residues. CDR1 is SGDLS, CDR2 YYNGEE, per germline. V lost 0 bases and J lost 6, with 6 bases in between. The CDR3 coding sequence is TGTGCCAGCAGCGTAGTCGGGGCCGGGGAGCTGTTTTTT. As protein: CASSVVGAGELFF.

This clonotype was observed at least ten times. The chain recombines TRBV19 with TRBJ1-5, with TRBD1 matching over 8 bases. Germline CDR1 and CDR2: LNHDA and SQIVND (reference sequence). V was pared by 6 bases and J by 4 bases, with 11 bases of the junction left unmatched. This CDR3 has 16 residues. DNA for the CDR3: TGTGCCAGTAGGCCCTCGAACAGGGGGGAGAATCAGCCCCAGCATTTT. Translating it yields CASRPSNRGENQPQHF.

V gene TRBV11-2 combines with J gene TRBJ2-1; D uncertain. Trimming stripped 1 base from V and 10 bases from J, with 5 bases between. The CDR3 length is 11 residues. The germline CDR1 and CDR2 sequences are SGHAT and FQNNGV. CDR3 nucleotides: TGTGCCAGCAGCTTAGGGATCGAGCAGTTCTTC. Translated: CASSLGIEQFF.

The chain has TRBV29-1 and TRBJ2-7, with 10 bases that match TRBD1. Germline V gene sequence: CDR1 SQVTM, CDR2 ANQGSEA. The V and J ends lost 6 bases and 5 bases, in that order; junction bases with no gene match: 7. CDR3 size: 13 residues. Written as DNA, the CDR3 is TGCAGCGTCGACCGACAGGGGGCCAACGAGCAGTACTTC. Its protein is CSVDRQGANEQYF.

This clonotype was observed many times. CDR3 region: CASSFAGAGETQYF. The CDR3 DNA follows: TGTGCCAGCAGCTTCGCGGGGGCAGGGGAGACCCAGTACTTC. The genes are TRBV5-4 and TRBJ2-5; weak D call: TRBD2 (7 bases). Germline V CDR1 and CDR2: SGHNT, YYREEE (reference sequence). V lost 2 bases to trimming and J lost 5 bases, with 13 bases between them. The CDR3 contains 14 residues.

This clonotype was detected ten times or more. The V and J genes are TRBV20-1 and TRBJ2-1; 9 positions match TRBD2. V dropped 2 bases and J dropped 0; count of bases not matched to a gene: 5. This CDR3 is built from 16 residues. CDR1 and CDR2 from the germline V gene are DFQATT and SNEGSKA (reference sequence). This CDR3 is CSARFLAGSSYNEQFF. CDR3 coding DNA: TGCAGTGCTAGATTCCTAGCGGGGAGCTCCTACAATGAGCAGTTCTTC.

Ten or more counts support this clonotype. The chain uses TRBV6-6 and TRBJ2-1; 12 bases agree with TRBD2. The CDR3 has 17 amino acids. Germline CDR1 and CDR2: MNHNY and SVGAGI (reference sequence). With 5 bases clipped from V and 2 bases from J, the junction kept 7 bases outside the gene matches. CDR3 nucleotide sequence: TGTGCCAGCAGTCTCCTGACTAGCGGGGGACCCTACAATGAGCAGTTCTTC. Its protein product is CASSLLTSGGPYNEQFF.

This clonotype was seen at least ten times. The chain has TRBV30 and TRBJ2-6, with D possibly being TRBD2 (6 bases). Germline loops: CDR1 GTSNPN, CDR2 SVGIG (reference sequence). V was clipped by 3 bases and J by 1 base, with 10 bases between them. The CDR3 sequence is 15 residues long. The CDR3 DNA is TGTGCCTGGAGCCGGGAGTCGTCTGGGGCCAACGTCCTGACTTTC. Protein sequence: CAWSRESSGANVLTF.

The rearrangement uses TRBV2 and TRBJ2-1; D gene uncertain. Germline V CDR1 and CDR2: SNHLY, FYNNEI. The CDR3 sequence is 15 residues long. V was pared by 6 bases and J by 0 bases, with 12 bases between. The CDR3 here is CASRATPSSYNEQFF. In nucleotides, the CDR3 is TGTGCCAGCAGGGCGACCCCTTCCTCCTACAATGAGCAGTTCTTC.

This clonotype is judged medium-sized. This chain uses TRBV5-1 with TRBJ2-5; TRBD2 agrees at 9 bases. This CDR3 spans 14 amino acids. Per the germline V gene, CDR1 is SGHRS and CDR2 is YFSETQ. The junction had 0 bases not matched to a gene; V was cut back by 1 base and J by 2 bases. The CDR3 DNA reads TGCGCCAGCAGCTTGACTAGCGGGCAAGAGACCCAGTACTTC. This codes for CASSLTSGQETQYF.

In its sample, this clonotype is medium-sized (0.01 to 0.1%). The chain's CDR3 is CASRTGRLAGELFF. CDR3 in DNA: TGTGCCAGCAGGACAGGCCGACTGGCCGGGGAGCTGTTTTTT. V gene TRBV6-5 combines with J gene TRBJ2-2, with D perhaps matching TRBD1 (6 bases). V was trimmed by 6 bases and J by 6 bases, leaving 14 bases between them. This CDR3 is built from 14 residues. Germline V gene sequence: CDR1 MNHEY, CDR2 SVGAGI.

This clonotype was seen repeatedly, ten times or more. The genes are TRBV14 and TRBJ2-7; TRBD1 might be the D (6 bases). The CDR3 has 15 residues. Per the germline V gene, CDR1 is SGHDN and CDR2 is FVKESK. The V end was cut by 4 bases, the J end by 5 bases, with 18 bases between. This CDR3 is CASSPDRGRFHEQYF. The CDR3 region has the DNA TGTGCCAGCAGCCCCGATAGGGGGAGATTCCACGAGCAGTACTTC.

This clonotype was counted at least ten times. The CDR3 protein is CASSLERYGYTF. The CDR3 DNA is TGTGCCAGCAGCCTTGAGCGCTATGGCTACACCTTC. This chain links TRBV6-2 or TRBV6-3 with TRBJ1-2; D is unclear. The CDR3 has 12 amino acids. Germline V gene sequence: CDR1 MNHEY, CDR2 SVGEGT. V was shortened by 6 bases and J by 4 bases, with 9 bases between the two germline ends.

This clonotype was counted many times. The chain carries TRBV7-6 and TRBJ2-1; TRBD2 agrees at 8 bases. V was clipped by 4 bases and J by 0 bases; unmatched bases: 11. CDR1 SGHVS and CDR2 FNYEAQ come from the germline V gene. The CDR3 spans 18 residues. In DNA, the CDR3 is TGTGCCAGCAGCTCCCCCTGGGAGCGGGGGAGCTCCTACAATGAGCAGTTCTTC. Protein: CASSSPWERGSSYNEQFF.

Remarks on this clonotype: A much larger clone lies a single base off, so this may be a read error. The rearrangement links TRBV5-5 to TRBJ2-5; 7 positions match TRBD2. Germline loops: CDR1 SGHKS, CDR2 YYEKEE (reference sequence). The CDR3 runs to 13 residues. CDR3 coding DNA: TGTGTCAGCAGGCACGCGGGGGAAGAGACCCAGTACTTC. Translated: CVSRHAGEETQYF.

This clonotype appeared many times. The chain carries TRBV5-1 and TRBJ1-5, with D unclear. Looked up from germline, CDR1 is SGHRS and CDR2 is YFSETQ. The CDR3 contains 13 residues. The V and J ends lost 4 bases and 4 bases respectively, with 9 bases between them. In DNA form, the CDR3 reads TGCGCCAGCAGCCTGGACGGAAATCAGCCCCAGCATTTT. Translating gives CASSLDGNQPQHF. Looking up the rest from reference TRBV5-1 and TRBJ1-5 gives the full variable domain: KAGVTQTPRYLIKTRGQQVTLSCSPISGHRSVSWYQQTPGQGLQFLFEYFSETQRNKGNFPGRFSGRQFSNSRSEMNVSTLELGDSALYLCASSLDGNQPQHFGDGTRLSIL.

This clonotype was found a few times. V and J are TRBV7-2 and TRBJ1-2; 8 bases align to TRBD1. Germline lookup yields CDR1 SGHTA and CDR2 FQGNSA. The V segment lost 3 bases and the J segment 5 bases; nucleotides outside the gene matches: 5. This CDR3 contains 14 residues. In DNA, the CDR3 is TGTGCCAGCAGCTTGCGGACAGGGAGGTATGGCTACACCTTC. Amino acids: CASSLRTGRYGYTF. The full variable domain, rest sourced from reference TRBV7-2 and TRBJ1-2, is GAGVSQSPSNKVTEKGKDVELRCDPISGHTALYWYRQSLGQGLEFLIYFQGNSAPDKSGLPSDRFSAERTGGSVSTLTIQRTQQEDSAVYLCASSLRTGRYGYTFGSGTRLTVV.

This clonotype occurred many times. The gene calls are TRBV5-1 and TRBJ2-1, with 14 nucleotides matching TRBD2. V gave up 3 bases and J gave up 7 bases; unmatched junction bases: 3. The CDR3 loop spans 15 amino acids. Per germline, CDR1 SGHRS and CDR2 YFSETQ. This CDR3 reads CASSSTSGGANEQFF. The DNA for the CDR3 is TGCGCCAGCAGCTCGACTAGCGGGGGGGCGAATGAGCAGTTCTTC.

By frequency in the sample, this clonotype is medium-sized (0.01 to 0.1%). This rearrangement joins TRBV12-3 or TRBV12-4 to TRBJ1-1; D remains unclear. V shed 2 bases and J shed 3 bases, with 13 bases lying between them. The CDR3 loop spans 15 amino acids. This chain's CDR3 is CASSLQLPGDTEAFF. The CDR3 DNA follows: TGTGCCAGCAGTTTACAACTCCCTGGGGACACTGAAGCTTTCTTT.

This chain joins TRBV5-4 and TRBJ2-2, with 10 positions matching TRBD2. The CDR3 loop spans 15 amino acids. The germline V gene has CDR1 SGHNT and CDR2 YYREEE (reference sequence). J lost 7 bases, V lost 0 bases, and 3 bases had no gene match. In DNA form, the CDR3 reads TGTGCCAGCAGCTTGGCTAGCGGGAGTGTCGGGGAGCTGTTTTTT. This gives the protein CASSLASGSVGELFF.

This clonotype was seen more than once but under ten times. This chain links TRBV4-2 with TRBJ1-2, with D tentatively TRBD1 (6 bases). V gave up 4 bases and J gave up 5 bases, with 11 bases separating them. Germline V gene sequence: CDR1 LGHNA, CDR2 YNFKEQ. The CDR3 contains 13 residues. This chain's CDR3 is CASSPLGQYGYTF. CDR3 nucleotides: TGTGCCAGCAGCCCATTAGGACAGTATGGCTACACCTTC.

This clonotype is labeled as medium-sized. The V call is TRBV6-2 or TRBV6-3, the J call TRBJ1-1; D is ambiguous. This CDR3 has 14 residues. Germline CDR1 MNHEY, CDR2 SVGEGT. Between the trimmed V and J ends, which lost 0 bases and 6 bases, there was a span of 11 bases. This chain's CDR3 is CASSYSRPGAEAFF. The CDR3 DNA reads TGTGCCAGCAGTTACTCACGCCCGGGCGCTGAAGCTTTCTTT.

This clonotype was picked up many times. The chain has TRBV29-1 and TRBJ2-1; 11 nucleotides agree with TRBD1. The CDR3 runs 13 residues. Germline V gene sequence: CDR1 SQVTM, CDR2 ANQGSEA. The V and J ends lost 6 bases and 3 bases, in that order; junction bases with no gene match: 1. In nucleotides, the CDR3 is TGCAGCGTGGGGACAGGGGGCTACAATGAGCAGTTCTTC. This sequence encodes CSVGTGGYNEQFF.

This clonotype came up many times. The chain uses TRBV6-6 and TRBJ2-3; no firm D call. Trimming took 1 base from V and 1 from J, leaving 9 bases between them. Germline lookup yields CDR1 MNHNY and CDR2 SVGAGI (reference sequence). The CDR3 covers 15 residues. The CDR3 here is CASSYLAHGTDTQYF. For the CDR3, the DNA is TGTGCCAGCAGTTACTTGGCCCACGGCACAGATACGCAGTATTTT.

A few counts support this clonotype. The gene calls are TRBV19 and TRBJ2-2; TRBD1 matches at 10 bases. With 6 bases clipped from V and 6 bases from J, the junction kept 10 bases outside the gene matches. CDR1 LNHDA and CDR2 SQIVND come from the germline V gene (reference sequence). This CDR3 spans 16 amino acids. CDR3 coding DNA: TGTGCCAGTAGCCCTCTCCTGGGGACAGGGGCCGGGGAGCTGTTTTTT. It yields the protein CASSPLLGTGAGELFF.

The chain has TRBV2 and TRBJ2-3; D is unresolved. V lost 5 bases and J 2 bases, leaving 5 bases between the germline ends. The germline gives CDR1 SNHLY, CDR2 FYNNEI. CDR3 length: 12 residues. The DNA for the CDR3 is TGTGCCAGCAGTCAGCTCACAGATACGCAGTATTTT. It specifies CASSQLTDTQYF.